This note documents a single TCR beta chain sequence. This may be a read error, as it is one base from a much larger clone. The CDR3 is 14 amino acids. Germline lookup yields CDR1 LNHDA and CDR2 SQIVND (reference sequence). V lost 11 bases, J lost 4 bases, and 13 bases stayed unmatched. The source of the sample is a study of molecular identifiers for immune sequencing clone quantification. A single record per CDR3 protein comes from TCRdb applying MiXCR to the PCR reads. The sample consists of around 480,000 distinct CDR3 sequences, about 21% of them appearing once. The sample was naive CD8+ T cells from blood, with Jurkat cell RNA spiked in. Subset here: FACS-sorted CD8+CD4-CCR7+CD45RA+ naive T cells. The chain recombines TRBV19 with TRBJ2-7, with 8 bases fitting TRBD2. The sequence was collected from a human donor in good health. Some libraries in this study had Jurkat cell RNA spiked in. CDR3 amino acids: CAGTPGGGHYEQYF. DNA for the CDR3: TGTGCCGGTACCCCCGGGGGGGGCCATTACGAGCAGTACTTC.